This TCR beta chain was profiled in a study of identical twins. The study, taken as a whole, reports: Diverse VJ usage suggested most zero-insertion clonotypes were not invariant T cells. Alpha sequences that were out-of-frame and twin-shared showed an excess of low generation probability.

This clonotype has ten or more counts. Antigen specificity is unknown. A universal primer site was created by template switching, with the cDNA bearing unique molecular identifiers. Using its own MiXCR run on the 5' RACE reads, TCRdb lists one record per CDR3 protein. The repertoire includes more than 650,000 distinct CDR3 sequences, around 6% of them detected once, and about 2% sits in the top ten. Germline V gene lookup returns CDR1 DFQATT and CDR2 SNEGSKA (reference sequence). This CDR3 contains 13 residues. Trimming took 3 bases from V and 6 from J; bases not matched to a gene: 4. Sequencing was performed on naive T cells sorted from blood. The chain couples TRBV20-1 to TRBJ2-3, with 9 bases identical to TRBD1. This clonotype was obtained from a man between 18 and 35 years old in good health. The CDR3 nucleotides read TGCAGTGCTAGGGACAGGGGACGGGATACGCAGTATTTT. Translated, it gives CSARDRGRDTQYF.